This TCR beta chain emerged from a study of blood T cell repertoires in COVID-19. The wider study: Specimens from acute and convalescent COVID-19 originated in the United States, Italy and Spain. T cells, B-cell-depleted T cells, or PBMCs provided the cDNA or gDNA that served as material.

Under the authors' procedure: Estimates of nucleated cell counts were drawn from the amplification of reference gene primers. Profiling relied on immunoSEQ multiplex PCR, and the TCRdb table lists in-frame clones only, not all of them. V and J calls and clone size are copied from that table; D and trimming were computed from the DNA. The sample shows about 250,000 clones, around 88% of them seen only once. The CDR3 has 18 amino acids. V shed 1 base and J 5 bases; nucleotides not matched to a gene: 12. The V gene's germline CDR1 is MGHRA and CDR2 YSYEKL. What was sequenced was peripheral blood. The chain uses TRBV4-1 and TRBJ2-3; 10 nucleotides agree with TRBD2. The sequence was obtained from a man aged 80 or over with acute or convalescent COVID-19. The CDR3 DNA sequence: TGCGCCAGCAGCCAAGCGTCAGGGGCTAGCGGGAGTGTAGATACGCAGTATTTT. Translation: CASSQASGASGSVDTQYF.